Shown below are 13 T cell receptor beta chains from a single sample sequenced in a study of blood T cell repertoires in COVID-19 (dated by TCRdb to about 2020). Libraries were made using the immunoSEQ multiplex PCR assay. TCRdb took over this immuneACCESS table, retaining in-frame rearrangements with V and J assigned. Such tables are incomplete; in checked studies, under half of the missing clones stem from an unresolved V gene, and the remainder is unexplained. For this sample the table gives around 250,000 clones, of which 86% were detected only once. Jointly, the top ten make up 6.2% of the sample. Sample: peripheral blood. Receptors originate from a man aged 60 to 69 with acute or convalescent COVID-19.

V gene TRBV27 combines with J gene TRBJ2-7; D gene ambiguous. From germline, CDR1 is MNHEY and CDR2 SMNVEV (reference sequence). V lost 8 bases, J lost 3 bases, and 5 bases lay in between. This CDR3 spans 10 amino acids. The CDR3 DNA is TGTGCCAGCGGGCGCTACGAGCAGTACTTC. Translated: CASGRYEQYF.

The chain recombines TRBV28 with TRBJ1-2; 8 nucleotides align to TRBD1. The germline V gene encodes CDR1 MDHEN and CDR2 SYDVKM. The CDR3 runs to 12 residues. The V and J ends lost 6 bases and 11 bases, in that order; junction bases with no gene match: 8. CDR3 nucleotides: TGTGCCAGCAGGCAGACAGGGGCCTGGTACACCTTC. Amino acid sequence: CASRQTGAWYTF.

The chain links TRBV19 to TRBJ2-7, with 14 positions matching TRBD2. CDR1 is LNHDA and CDR2 is SQIVND in the germline V gene (reference sequence). V trimming: 5 bases; J trimming: 3 bases; junction bases outside the gene matches: 3. This CDR3 has 15 residues. CDR3 bases: TGTGCCAGTAGTCTCGGGACTAGCGGGAGCTACGAGCAGTACTTC. Residues: CASSLGTSGSYEQYF.

The chain links TRBV7-9 to TRBJ2-3; 7 bases fit TRBD2. There are 14 residues in the CDR3. Germline-derived CDR1 and CDR2 are SEHNR and FQNEAQ (reference sequence). V shed 3 bases and J 4 bases; nucleotides not matched to a gene: 4. CDR3 sequence reads: CASSFGGSADTQYF. CDR3 nucleotides: TGTGCCAGCAGCTTTGGCGGGAGCGCAGATACGCAGTATTTT.

J is TRBJ2-7 and V is TRBV6-1; 11 nucleotides match TRBD1. From germline, CDR1 is MNHNS and CDR2 SASEGT. Germline trimming cut 3 bases from V and 4 bases from J; bases unmatched to any gene: 8. CDR3 size: 16 residues. CDR3 DNA: TGTGCCAGCAGTGACCCCGGACAGGGGGCGCGGTACGAGCAGTACTTC. It is translated as CASSDPGQGARYEQYF.

The rearrangement links TRBV5-4 to TRBJ1-4; 10 bases match TRBD1. The CDR3 loop spans 15 amino acids. Germline-derived CDR1 and CDR2 are SGHNT and YYREEE (reference sequence). The ends lost 6 bases at V and 5 bases at J; junction bases unmatched: 7. CDR3 residues: CASTSGGQGNEKLFF. Here the CDR3 DNA reads TGTGCCAGCACCTCCGGGGGACAGGGGAATGAAAAACTGTTTTTT.

The chain combines TRBV5-6 with TRBJ1-1; 8 positions match TRBD1. The length of the CDR3 is 14 residues. The V gene end was trimmed by 1 base and the J gene end by 6 bases; junction bases not matched to a gene: 5. The germline V gene encodes CDR1 SGHDT and CDR2 YYEEEE. The CDR3 spells CASSLPTGESEAFF. CDR3 in DNA: TGTGCCAGCAGCTTGCCGACAGGGGAGTCTGAAGCTTTCTTT. Full variable domain (outside the CDR3, taken from reference TRBV5-6 and TRBJ1-1): DAGVTQSPTHLIKTRGQQVTLRCSPKSGHDTVSWYQQALGQGPQFIFQYYEEEERQRGNFPDRFSGHQFPNYSSELNVNALLLGDSALYLCASSLPTGESEAFFGQGTRLTVV.

This clone has just a few counts. The CDR3: CATGLAGDGAGELFF. Written as DNA, the CDR3 is TGTGCCACCGGACTAGCGGGAGATGGGGCCGGGGAGCTGTTTTTT. The V gene is TRBV10-3, the J gene TRBJ2-2; 13 positions match TRBD2. The CDR3 runs to 15 residues. V trimming: 10 bases; J trimming: 6 bases; junction bases outside the gene matches: 8. Germline CDR1 is ENHRY and CDR2 is SYGVKD.

The chain employs TRBV11-3 and TRBJ1-2, with a tentative D call TRBD1 (6 bases). V lost 5 bases to trimming and J lost 7 bases, with 14 bases between them. This CDR3 has 13 residues. CDR1 and CDR2 from the germline V gene are SGHNT and YENEEA. The CDR3 DNA sequence: TGTGCCAGCAGCCCACACAGGGACGGTGGCTACACCTTC. Amino acid sequence: CASSPHRDGGYTF.

This chain connects TRBV7-8 to TRBJ1-2, with 9 positions matching TRBD1. The CDR3 has 18 residues. Per germline, CDR1 SGHVS and CDR2 FQNEAQ. J gave up 8 bases and V 0 bases, and 16 bases lay outside the gene matches. CDR3 sequence reads: CASSLALQGQGLNSGYTF. The CDR3 DNA sequence: TGTGCCAGCAGCTTAGCCCTCCAGGGACAGGGCTTGAATAGCGGCTACACCTTC.

This chain uses TRBV19 with TRBJ2-3; a possible D gene is TRBD2 (5 bases). Trimming removed 3 bases at V and 6 bases at J, with 13 bases between. This CDR3 contains 14 residues. CDR1 and CDR2 (germline): LNHDA, SQIVND (reference sequence). This CDR3 is CASSIREAGDTQYF. The CDR3 bases are TGTGCCAGTAGTATCCGGGAAGCCGGGGATACGCAGTATTTT.

This chain uses TRBV18 with TRBJ1-2; 8 nucleotides align to TRBD1. The junction had 5 bases not matched to a gene; V was cut back by 2 bases and J by 6 bases. Looked up from germline, CDR1 is KGHSH and CDR2 is LQKENI. The CDR3 totals 14 residues. DNA of the CDR3: TGTGCCAGCTCACCAGGGACAGGAGGTCATGGCTACACCTTC. It yields the protein CASSPGTGGHGYTF.

V usage is TRBV21-1 and J usage is TRBJ1-5. TRBV21-1 is a listed pseudogene. The CDR3 has 16 residues. The CDR3 region has the DNA TGTGCCAGCAGCAAAAGGGGCGGGGGCTGCAATCAGCCCCAGCATTTT. Residues: CASSKRGGGCNQPQHF.